This T cell receptor (beta chain) was documented in a study of graft-versus-host responses after intestinal transplantation (dated by TCRdb to the early 2020s). Study-wide context: The transplants that recipients received were multivisceral, liver-intestinal, or isolated intestinal. After intestinal transplantation, graft-versus-host and host-versus-graft alloreactive T cell clones were followed in the graft, circulation and bone marrow using bulk TCR-beta CDR3 sequencing. To identify alloreactive clones, pre-transplant mixed lymphocyte reaction products were sequenced and then compared with unstimulated pre-transplant donor and recipient T cells. Rather than being sequenced by the commercial service, samples from a few later patients were sequenced in-house on an Illumina MiSeq and processed with MiXCR. Every recipient was given anti-thymocyte globulin induction, then maintenance tacrolimus and steroids for 3 to 4 years. The cohort enrolled 24 intestinal transplant recipients, one of whom was a retransplant, and a few patients without pretransplant specimens were excluded. Donor T cell macrochimerism was defined as a peak of at least 4% donor T cells among recipient peripheral blood mononuclear cells. Overall study outcomes, separate from this receptor: The relatively low number and heterogeneity of intestinal transplant patients limited the conclusions. In the allografts of patients with donor T cell macrochimerism, GvH to HvG T cell clonal ratios were high. Early after transplant, declines in HvG clones were associated with peak levels of circulating GvH clones. GvH clones were detected in recipient bone marrow, and some of these GvH clones were observed earlier in ileal mucosa or blood, consistent with an intestinal mucosal origin.

V ends up 5 bases short and J 8 bases short, with an unmatched junction base count of 12. The CDR3 contains 15 residues, cysteine and phenylalanine counted. The DNA shown is the 45-base CDR3, in frame from base 1. CDR1 SQVTM and CDR2 ANQGSEA were looked up in the germline V gene. This specimen's time point label, per the study, means: cells obtained before transplantation from donor or recipient. CD3+CD4+ and CD3+CD8+ populations were FACS-sorted from unstimulated pre-transplant donor and recipient cells taken from spleen or lymph nodes. The library came from the immunoSEQ multiplex PCR assay. For most patients, genomic DNA was isolated with the Qiagen DNeasy Blood and Tissue Kit and shipped frozen to Adaptive Biotechnologies for TCR sequencing. For most patients, genomic DNA was subjected to high-throughput TCR-beta CDR3 sequencing by Adaptive Biotechnologies. Per the authors' processing: Adaptive's ImmunoSEQ software was the source of the TCR sequencing data for 18 patients, while a few other patients were processed with MiXCR and VDJtools. CD4 versus CD8 sorting errors were corrected by removing sequences found in both subsets at a frequency ratio below 5:1. CDR3 nucleotide sequences shared between donor and recipient were removed because the origin of such sequences could not be assigned. At least 2-fold expansion over unstimulated cells and a minimum CFSE-low frequency of 0.002% (template counts) or 0.001% (read counts) were required for clones to be classified as alloreactive. A clone was considered mappable if detected in the sequenced pre-transplant spleen, lymph node, or MLR CFSE-low populations of the donor or recipient. The cumulative frequency of alloreactive clones was calculated as a percentage of all sequences, weighted by copy number. Held by TCRdb, this immuneACCESS table contains in-frame sequences only and omits some clones. Under half of the omission traces to an unresolved V gene where checked; the cause of the rest is unknown. The D gene and trimming were derived from the DNA, and the V and J assignments and clone size from that table. Recorded for this sample are some 130,000 clones; approximately 94% of them occurred a single time. The leading ten clones occupy over 0.15% of the sample.

Points on this clone: What antigen it recognizes has not been identified. The sample holds no much larger clone one base away, and base qualities are not on file.

The rearrangement combines TRBV29-1 with TRBJ1-4; 9 central nucleotides agree with TRBD1. The source is a human donor who received an intestinal transplant. Sequences were derived from unstimulated CD4+ T cells sorted from spleen or lymph node cells, sampled before intestinal transplant. The nucleotide sequence reads as follows: TGCAGCGTTTCATCTACAGGGGGCGAGAGGGAAAAACTGTTTTTT. It specifies CSVSSTGGEREKLFF.